This record concerns one T cell receptor (beta chain) sequence. Its cognate antigen has yet to be identified. Per-base qualities were not stored, and no clone one base away is much larger. TCRbeta CDR3 regions were amplified from genomic DNA using the immunoSEQ Assay, a bias-controlled multiplex PCR. Per the source publication's procedure: The number of nucleated cells in each sample was estimated from the amplification of reference gene primers within the assay. To quantify the absolute abundance of each unique TCRbeta CDR3 rearrangement, sequence reads were collapsed and filtered. For each sample, productive Simpson clonality was calculated as the square root of Simpson's diversity index across productive rearrangements. Imported from immuneACCESS, the table was reduced by TCRdb to in-frame sequences with V and J called. These copies leave out some clones; in studies compared against another copy, an unresolved V gene accounts for under half, and the cause of the remainder is not known. D and trimming come from the DNA, and the V and J calls and clone size come from that table. The sample table records roughly 180,000 clones; roughly 78% of these occur just once. The leading ten clones occupy around 8.1% of the sample.

One collaborating source in Seattle enrolled patients while the patients were actively infected and followed the patients over time throughout the course of disease. Each collaborating institution followed its own protocols to collect whole blood in K2EDTA tubes. For TCRbeta analysis, collaborators shipped samples as frozen whole blood, isolated PBMCs, or DNA extracted from either of those sample types. This entry comes from a study of blood T cell repertoires in COVID-19 (dated by TCRdb to about 2020). With regard to the full study: The collaborator samples originated in the United States, Italy and Spain and spanned the acute and convalescent phases of COVID-19. A freely available public database, intended as a resource for researchers studying the immune response to SARS-CoV-2, is where the repertoires were released. The dataset comprised deeply sampled blood TCRbeta repertoires from subjects exposed to, actively infected with, or recovered from COVID-19. A de-identified subject ID, COVID-19 status, age in years and sex were almost always included in the sample metadata. The samples were drawn from two sources: the first 160 participants of the ongoing ImmuneRACE study, and over 1,000 subjects contributed by 6 global collaborators. Where HLA class I and class II types were available, the types were taken from metadata supplied by the sample provider, not from assay-based typing. The material from the prospective study consisted of cDNA or gDNA derived from T cells, B-cell-depleted T cells, or PBMCs.

There are 12 amino acids in the CDR3, from cysteine to phenylalanine inclusive. Only CDR3 DNA is held: 36 bases, read in frame from base 1. Trimming removed 8 bases from V and 5 bases from J; the gene matches leave 5 bases unexplained. The germline V gene provides CDR1 MDHEN and CDR2 SYDVKM. Points the paper makes about the study in general: The amount of clinical and demographic metadata varied by source and participant and was provided uncurated.

The chain employs TRBV28 and TRBJ2-5; TRBD1 agrees with 7 junctional bases. The TCR sequence derives from a woman aged 60 to 75 with COVID-19, enrolled during active disease. The sequencing input was peripheral blood. The DNA is TGTGCCAGCTCGACAGGGATCGAGACCCAGTACTTC. This gives the protein CASSTGIETQYF.